This TCR beta chain appears in the sequencing data of a study of blood T cell repertoires in COVID-19. Study background: The United States, Italy and Spain were the sources of the acute and convalescent COVID-19 samples. PBMCs, B-cell-depleted T cells, or T cells were the source of the cDNA or gDNA that made up the material.

For this clone: Other DNA sequences in the same sample also yield this CDR3.

The CDR3 contains 15 residues. Germline assignment: CDR1 SGDLS and CDR2 YYNGEE. Trimming took off 0 bases at V and 4 bases at J, with 13 bases between the two ends. In the authors' methods: For nucleated cells, counts were estimated from reference gene primer amplification. Measured with immunoSEQ multiplex PCR; TCRdb has only the in-frame clones, and not every one. V and J calls and clone size are copied from that table; D and trimming were computed from the DNA. This repertoire shows roughly 200,000 clones, 86% found once; its top ten account for 2.5% to 3.5%. The clonotype was recovered from a young woman with active or convalescent COVID-19. V is TRBV9 and J is TRBJ1-2, with D possibly being TRBD1 (5 bases). What was sequenced was peripheral blood. CDR3 sequence (DNA): TGTGCCAGCAGCGTAGGTACGGGGGGGAGCTATGGCTACACCTTC. Amino acids: CASSVGTGGSYGYTF. The full variable domain, in which reference TRBV9 and TRBJ1-2 provide the parts outside the CDR3, is DSGVTQTPKHLITATGQRVTLRCSPRSGDLSVYWYQQSLDQGLQFLIQYYNGEERAKGNILERFSAQQFPDLHSELNLSSLELGDSALYFCASSVGTGGSYGYTFGSGTRLTVV.